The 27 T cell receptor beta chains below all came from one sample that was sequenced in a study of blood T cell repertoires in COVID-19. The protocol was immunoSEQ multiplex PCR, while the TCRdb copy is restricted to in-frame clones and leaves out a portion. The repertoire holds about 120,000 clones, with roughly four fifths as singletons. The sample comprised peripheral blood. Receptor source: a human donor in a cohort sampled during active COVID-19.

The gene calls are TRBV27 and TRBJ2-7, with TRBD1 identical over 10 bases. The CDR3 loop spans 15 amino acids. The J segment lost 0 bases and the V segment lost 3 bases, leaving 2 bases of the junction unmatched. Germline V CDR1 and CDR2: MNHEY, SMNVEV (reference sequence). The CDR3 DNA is TGTGCCAGCAGTTTGGGACAGGGGCACTCCTACGAGCAGTACTTC. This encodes CASSLGQGHSYEQYF.

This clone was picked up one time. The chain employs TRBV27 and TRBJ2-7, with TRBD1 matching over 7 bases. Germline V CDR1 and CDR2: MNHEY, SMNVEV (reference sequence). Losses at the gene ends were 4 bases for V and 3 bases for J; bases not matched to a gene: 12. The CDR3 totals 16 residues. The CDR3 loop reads CASSSRYRGYYYEQYF. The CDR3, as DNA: TGTGCCAGCAGTTCACGCTACAGGGGATACTACTACGAGCAGTACTTC.

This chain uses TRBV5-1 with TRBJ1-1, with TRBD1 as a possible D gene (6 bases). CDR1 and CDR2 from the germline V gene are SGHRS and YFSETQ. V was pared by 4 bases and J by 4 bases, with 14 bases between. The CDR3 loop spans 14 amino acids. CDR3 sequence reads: CASSVTGLVTEAFF. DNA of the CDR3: TGCGCCAGCAGCGTCACAGGGTTGGTCACTGAAGCTTTCTTT.

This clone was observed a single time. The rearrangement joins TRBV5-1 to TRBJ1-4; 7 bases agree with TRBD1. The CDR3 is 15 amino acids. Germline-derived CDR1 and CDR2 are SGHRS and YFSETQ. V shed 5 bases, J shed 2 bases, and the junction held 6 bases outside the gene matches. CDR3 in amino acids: CASRPPGQTNEKLFF. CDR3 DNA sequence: TGCGCCAGCAGGCCACCGGGACAGACTAATGAAAAACTGTTTTTT.

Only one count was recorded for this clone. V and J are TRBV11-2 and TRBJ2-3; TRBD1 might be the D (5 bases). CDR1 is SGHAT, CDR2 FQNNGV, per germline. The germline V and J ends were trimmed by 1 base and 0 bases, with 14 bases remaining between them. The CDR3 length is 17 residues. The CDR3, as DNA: TGTGCCAGCAGCTTAGTACCGCACAGGATAAGCACAGATACGCAGTATTTT. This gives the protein CASSLVPHRISTDTQYF.

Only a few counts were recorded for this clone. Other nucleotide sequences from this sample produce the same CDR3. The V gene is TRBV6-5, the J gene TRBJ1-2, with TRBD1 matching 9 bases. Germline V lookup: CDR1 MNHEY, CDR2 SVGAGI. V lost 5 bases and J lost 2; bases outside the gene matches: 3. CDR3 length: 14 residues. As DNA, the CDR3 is TGTGCCAGCAGTCTAGGACAGGGGAACTATGGCTACACCTTC. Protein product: CASSLGQGNYGYTF.

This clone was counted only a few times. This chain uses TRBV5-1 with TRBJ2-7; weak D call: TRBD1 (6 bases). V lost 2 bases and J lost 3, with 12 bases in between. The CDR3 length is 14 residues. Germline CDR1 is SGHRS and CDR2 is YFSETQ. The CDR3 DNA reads TGCGCCAGCAGCTTACAGGGAAAGGACTACGAGCAGTACTTC. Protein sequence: CASSLQGKDYEQYF.

This chain's CDR3 is CASSQGEARSGNTIYF. The DNA for the CDR3 is TGTGCCAGCAGCCAAGGCGAAGCCCGGTCTGGAAACACCATATATTTT. The chain employs TRBV3-1 (or the pseudogene TRBV3-2) and TRBJ1-3; no clear D. The CDR3 has 16 residues. The V gene's germline CDR1 is LGHDT and CDR2 YNNKEL (reference sequence). Trimming cost V 1 base and J 1 base, with 11 bases left between them.

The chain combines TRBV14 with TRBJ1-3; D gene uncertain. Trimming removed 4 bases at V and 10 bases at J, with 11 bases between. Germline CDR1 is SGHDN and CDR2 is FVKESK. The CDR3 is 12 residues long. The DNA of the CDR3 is TGTGCCAGCAGCCCTCAGGCTACGACCATATATTTT. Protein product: CASSPQATTIYF.

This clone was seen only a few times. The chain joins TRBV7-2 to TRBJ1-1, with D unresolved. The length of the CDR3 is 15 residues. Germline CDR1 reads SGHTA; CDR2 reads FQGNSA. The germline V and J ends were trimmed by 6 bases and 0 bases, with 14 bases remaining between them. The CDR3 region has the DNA TGTGCCAGCAGTTTGTGGACTTTAGTGAACACTGAAGCTTTCTTT. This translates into CASSLWTLVNTEAFF.

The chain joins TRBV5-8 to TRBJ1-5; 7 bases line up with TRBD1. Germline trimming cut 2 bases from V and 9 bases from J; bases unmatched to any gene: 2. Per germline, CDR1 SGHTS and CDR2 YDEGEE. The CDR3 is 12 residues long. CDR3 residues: CASSLTGVPQHF. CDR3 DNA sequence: TGTGCCAGCAGCTTAACAGGGGTGCCCCAGCATTTT.

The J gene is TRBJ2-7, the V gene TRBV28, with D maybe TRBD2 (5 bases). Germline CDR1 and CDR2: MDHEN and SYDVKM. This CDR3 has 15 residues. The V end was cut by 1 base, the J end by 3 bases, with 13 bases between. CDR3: CASSLFGVPGYEQYF. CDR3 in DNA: TGTGCCAGCAGTTTATTCGGGGTCCCGGGCTACGAGCAGTACTTC.

CDR3 bases: TGTGCCAGCAGTTCAGGGGGCTCGTGGAGCACTGAAGCTTTCTTT. Translating it yields CASSSGGSWSTEAFF. The rearrangement joins TRBV27 to TRBJ1-1; TRBD1 matches 8 bases. V lost 4 bases and J lost 4; bases outside the gene matches: 8. The CDR3 contains 15 residues. Germline CDR1 is MNHEY and CDR2 is SMNVEV (reference sequence).

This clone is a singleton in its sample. The CDR3 loop reads CASSLVGDLETQYF. Here the CDR3 DNA reads TGTGCCAGCAGCTTAGTGGGCGATCTGGAGACCCAGTACTTC. The chain carries TRBV13 and TRBJ2-5; D is ambiguous. The V and J ends lost 1 base and 5 bases respectively, with 11 bases between them. This CDR3 is 14 amino acids long. Germline V gene data show CDR1 as PRHDT and CDR2 as FYEKMQ (reference sequence).

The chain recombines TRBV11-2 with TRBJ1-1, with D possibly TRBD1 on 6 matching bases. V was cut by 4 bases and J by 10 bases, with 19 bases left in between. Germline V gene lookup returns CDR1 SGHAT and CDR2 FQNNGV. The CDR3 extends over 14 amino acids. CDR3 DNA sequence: TGTGCCAGCAGCTCCCTGAGGGGGGGCCTAGGAGCTTTCTTT. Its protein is CASSSLRGGLGAFF.

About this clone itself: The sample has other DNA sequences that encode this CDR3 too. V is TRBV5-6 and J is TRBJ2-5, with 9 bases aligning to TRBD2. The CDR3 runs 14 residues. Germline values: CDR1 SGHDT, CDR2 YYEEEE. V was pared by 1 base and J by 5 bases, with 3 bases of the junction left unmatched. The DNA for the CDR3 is TGTGCCAGCAGCTTGTTGGCGGGGGGGGAGACCCAGTACTTC. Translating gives CASSLLAGGETQYF.

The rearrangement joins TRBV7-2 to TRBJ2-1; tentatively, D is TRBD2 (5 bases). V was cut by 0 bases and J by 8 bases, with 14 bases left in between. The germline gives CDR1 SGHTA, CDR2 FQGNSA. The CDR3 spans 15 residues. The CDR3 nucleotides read TGTGCCAGCAGCTTAGCGCGAGGGATTCGGGATGAGCAGTTCTTC. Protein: CASSLARGIRDEQFF.

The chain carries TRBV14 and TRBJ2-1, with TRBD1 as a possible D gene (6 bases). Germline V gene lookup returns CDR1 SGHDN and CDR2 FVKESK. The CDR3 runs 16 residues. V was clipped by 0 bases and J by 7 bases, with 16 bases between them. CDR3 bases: TGTGCCAGCAGCCAAGATAGTTGGGGGCCGGGGAATGAGCAGTTCTTC. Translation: CASSQDSWGPGNEQFF.

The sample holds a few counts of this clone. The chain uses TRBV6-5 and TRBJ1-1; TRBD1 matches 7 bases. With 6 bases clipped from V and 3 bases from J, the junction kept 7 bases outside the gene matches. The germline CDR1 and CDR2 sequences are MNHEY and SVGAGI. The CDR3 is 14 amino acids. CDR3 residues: CASSSYDRDTEAFF. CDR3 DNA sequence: TGTGCCAGCAGCTCCTACGACAGGGACACTGAAGCTTTCTTT.

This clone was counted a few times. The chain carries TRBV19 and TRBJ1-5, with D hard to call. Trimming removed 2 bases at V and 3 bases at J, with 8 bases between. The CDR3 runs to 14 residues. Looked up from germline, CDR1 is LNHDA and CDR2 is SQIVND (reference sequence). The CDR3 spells CASSISGINQPQHF. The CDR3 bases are TGTGCCAGTAGTATATCCGGTATCAATCAGCCCCAGCATTTT.

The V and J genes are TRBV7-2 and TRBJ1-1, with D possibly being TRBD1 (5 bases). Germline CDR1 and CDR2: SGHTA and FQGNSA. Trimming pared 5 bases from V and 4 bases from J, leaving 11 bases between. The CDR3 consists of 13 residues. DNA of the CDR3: TGTGCCAGCAGCCCGCCGCAGGGCACTGAAGCTTTCTTT. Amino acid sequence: CASSPPQGTEAFF.

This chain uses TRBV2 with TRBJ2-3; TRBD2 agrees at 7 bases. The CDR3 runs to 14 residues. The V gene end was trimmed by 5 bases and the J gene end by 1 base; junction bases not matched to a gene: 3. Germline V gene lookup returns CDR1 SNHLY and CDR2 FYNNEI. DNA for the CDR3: TGTGCCAGCAGTTGGAGCGGGGGCACAGATACGCAGTATTTT. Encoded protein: CASSWSGGTDTQYF.

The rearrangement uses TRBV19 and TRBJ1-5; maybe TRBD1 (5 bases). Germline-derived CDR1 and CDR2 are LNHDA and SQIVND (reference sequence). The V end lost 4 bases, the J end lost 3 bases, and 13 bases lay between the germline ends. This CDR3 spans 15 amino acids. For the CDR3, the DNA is TGTGCCAGTAGTAGCCAGGGTAAGGACAATCAGCCCCAGCATTTT. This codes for CASSSQGKDNQPQHF.

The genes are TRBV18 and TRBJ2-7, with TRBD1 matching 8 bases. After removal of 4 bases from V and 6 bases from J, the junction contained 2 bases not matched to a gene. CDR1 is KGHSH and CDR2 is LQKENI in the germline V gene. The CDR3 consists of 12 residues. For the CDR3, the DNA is TGTGCCAGCTCACAGGACAGGGTCGAGCAGTACTTC. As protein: CASSQDRVEQYF.

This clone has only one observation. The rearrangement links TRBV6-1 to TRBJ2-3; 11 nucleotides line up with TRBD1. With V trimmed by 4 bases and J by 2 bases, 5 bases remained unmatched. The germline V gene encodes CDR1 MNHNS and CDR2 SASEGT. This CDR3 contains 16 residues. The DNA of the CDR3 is TGTGCCAGCAGTGCGTGGACAGGGGGCCCCACAGATACGCAGTATTTT. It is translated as CASSAWTGGPTDTQYF.

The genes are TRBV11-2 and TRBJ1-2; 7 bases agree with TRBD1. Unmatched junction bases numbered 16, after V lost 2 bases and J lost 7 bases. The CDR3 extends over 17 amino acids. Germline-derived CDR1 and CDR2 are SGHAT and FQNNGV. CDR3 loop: CASSLLTDRVGPSGYTF. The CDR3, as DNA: TGTGCCAGCAGCTTATTGACCGACAGGGTAGGGCCCTCTGGCTACACCTTC.

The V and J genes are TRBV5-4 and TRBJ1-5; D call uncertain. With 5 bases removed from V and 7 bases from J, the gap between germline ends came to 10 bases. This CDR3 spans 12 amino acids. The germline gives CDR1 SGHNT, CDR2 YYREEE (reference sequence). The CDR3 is CASSRDGQPQHF. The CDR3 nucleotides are TGTGCCAGCAGTCGTGACGGGCAGCCCCAGCATTTT.